The T cell receptor beta chain under discussion was sequenced for a study of T-cell reconstitution after alpha-beta-depleted transplantation in children (dated by TCRdb to about 2016). For the study in its entirety: Using TCR repertoire profiling, the study quantitatively followed how T-cell immune reconstitution unfolded in children after TCRalphabeta/CD19-depleted allogeneic hematopoietic cell transplantation.

The method behind the library was PCR. These reads were obtained on an Illumina HiSeq 2500. Molecular barcoding was employed in the preparation of TCR libraries, with unique molecular identifiers being used to normalize TCRbeta repertoire quantification. In-frame beta chains were kept once TCRdb had trimmed the public reads at Q25 with fastp and called clones with MiXCR. Rows matching on CDR3 protein sequence are summarized as one entry with the most common DNA and genes. The sample includes some 130,000 distinct CDR3 sequences, with about 9.6% observed a single time. In total, the top ten clones hold more than 20% of the sample. Study-wide conclusions, independent of this receptor: The frequencies of hyperexpanded clones fell over the following months, and after one year, T-cell counts and TCRbeta diversity were mostly attributed to newly produced T cells. The high TCRbeta diversity at day 60 in some patients was ascribed to recipient T cells and intrathymic progenitors that had survived conditioning. About two months after transplant, the apparently early recovery of alphabetaT-cell counts reportedly depended on just several hundred clones that had expanded rapidly and came from non-depleted graft cells.

This clonotype has only a few counts. Its antigen is unknown. The sample holds no much larger clone one base away, and base qualities are not on file. Clipping removes 3 bases from V and 1 base from J, with 14 as the unmatched junction base count. The CDR3 numbers 19 residues from cysteine through phenylalanine. Just CDR3 DNA is preserved here, 57 bases in frame from base 1. CDR1 and CDR2 were assigned from the germline V gene as KGHSH and LQKENI. The intended sense of this specimen's treatment or condition label: allogeneic hematopoietic cell transplantation with graft depleted of TCRalphabeta T cells and CD19 B cells. The transplant recipients were children given TCRalphabeta/CD19-depleted allogeneic hematopoietic cell grafts.

The sequences come from PBMCs, mostly from graft donor cells, collected 180 days after TCRalphabeta/CD19-depleted stem cell transplant. The sequence was obtained from a girl less than two years old who had a stem cell transplant for combined immunodeficiency, so the T cells may come from the graft donor. This sequence uses TRBV18 and TRBJ2-7; 11 of the junction bases match TRBD2. The CDR3 corresponds to CASSPINLAGGIGSYEQYF. The base sequence is TGTGCCAGCTCACCGATAAATCTAGCGGGAGGAATAGGGTCCTACGAGCAGTACTTC. With the rest looked up from the reference TRBV18 and TRBJ2-7 genes rather than sequenced, the full variable domain is NAGVMQNPRHLVRRRGQEARLRCSPMKGHSHVYWYRQLPEEGLKFMVYLQKENIIDESGMPKERFSAEFPKEGPSILRIQQVVRGDSAAYFCASSPINLAGGIGSYEQYFGPGTRLTVT.